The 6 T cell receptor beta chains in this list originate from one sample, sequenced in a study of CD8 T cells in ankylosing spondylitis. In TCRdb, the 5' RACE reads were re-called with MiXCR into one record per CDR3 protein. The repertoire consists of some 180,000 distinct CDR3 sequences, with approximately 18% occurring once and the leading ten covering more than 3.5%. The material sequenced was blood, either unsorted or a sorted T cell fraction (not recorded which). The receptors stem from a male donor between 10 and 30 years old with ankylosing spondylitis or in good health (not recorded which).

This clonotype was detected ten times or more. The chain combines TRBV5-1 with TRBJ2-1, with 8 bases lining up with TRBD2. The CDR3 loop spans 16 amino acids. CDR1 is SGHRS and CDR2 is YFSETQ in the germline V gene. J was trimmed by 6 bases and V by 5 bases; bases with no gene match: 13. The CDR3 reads CASRGPGLVGVNEQFF. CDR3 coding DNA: TGCGCCAGCAGGGGCCCGGGACTAGTGGGGGTCAATGAGCAGTTCTTC.

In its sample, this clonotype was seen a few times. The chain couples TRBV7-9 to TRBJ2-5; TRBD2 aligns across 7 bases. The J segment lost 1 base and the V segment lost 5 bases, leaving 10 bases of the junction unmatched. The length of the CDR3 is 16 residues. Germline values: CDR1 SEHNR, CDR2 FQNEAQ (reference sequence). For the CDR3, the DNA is TGTGCCAGCAGCCCACCTGGGAGGGTGACCCAAGAGACCCAGTACTTC. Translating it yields CASSPPGRVTQETQYF.

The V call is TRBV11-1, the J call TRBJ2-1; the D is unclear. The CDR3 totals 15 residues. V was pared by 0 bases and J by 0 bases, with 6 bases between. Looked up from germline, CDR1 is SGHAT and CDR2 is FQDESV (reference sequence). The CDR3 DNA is TGTGCCAGCAGCTTAGCGCGGAGCTCCTACAATGAGCAGTTCTTC. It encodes CASSLARSSYNEQFF.

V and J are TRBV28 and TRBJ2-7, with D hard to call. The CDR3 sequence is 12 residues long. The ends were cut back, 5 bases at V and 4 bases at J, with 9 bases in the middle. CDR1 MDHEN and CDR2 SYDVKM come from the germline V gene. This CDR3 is CASSLTWYEQYF. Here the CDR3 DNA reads TGTGCCAGCAGTCTCACATGGTACGAGCAGTACTTC. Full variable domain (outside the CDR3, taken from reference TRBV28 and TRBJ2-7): DVKVTQSSRYLVKRTGEKVFLECVQDMDHENMFWYRQDPGLGLRLIYFSYDVKMKEKGDIPEGYSVSREKKERFSLILESASTNQTSMYLCASSLTWYEQYFGPGTRLTVT.

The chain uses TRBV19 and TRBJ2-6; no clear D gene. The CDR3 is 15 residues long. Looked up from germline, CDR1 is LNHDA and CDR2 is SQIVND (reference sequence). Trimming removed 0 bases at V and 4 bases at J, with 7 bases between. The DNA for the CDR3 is TGTGCCAGTAGTATAGACGATAGCGGGGCCAACGTCCTGACTTTC. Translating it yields CASSIDDSGANVLTF.

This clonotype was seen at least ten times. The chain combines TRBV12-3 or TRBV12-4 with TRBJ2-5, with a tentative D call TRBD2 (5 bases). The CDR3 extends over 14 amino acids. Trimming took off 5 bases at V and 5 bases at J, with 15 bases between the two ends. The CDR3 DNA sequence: TGTGCCAGCAGTCGAGAGGGAGCCTGGGAGACCCAGTACTTC. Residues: CASSREGAWETQYF.